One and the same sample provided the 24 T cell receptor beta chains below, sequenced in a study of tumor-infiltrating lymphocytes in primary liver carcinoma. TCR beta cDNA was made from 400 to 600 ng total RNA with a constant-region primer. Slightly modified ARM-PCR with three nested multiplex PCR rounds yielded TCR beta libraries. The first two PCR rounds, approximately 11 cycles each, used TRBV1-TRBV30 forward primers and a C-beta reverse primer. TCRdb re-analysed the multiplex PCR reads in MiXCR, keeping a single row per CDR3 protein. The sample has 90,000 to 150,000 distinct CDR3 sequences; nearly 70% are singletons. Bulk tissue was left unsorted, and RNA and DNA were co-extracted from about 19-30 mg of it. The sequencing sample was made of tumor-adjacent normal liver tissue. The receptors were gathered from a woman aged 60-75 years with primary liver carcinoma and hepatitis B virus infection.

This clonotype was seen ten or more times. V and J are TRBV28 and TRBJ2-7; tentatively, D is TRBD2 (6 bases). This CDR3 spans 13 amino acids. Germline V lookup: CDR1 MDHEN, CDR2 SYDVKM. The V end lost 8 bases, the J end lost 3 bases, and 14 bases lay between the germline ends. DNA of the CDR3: TGTGCCAGCGGTGGGGCGGGGAACTACGAGCAGTACTTC. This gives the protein CASGGAGNYEQYF.

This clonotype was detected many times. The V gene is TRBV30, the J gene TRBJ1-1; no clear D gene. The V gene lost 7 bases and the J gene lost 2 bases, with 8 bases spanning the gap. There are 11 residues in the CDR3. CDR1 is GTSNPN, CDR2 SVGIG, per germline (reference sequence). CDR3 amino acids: CASKANTEAFF. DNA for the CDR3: TGTGCCTCCAAAGCTAACACTGAAGCTTTCTTT.

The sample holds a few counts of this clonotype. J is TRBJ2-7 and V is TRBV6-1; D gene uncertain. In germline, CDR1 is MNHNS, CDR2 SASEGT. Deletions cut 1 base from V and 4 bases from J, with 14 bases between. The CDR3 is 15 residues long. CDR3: CASSEVGSSSYEQYF. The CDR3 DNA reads TGTGCCAGCAGTGAAGTTGGCAGCAGCTCATACGAGCAGTACTTC.

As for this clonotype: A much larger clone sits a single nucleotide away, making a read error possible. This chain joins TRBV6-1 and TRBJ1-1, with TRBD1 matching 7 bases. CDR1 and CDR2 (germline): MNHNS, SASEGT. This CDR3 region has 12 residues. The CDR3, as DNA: TGTGCCGGCAGTGGTTCCGGGACAGCGGGTCTCTTT. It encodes CAGSGSGTAGLF.

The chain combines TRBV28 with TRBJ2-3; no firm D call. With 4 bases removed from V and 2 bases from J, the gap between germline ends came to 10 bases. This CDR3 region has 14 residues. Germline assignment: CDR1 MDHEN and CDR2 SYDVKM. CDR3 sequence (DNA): TGTGCCAGCAGTTCTGTGGGATACACAGATACGCAGTATTTT. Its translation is CASSSVGYTDTQYF.

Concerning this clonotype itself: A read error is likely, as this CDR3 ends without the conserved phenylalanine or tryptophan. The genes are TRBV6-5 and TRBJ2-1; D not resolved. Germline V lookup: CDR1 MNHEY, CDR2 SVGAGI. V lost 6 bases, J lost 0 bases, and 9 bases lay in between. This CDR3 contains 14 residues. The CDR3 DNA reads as TGTGCCAGCAGCAGAAGGAGCTCCTACAATGAGCAGTTCTTA. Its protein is CASSRRSSYNEQFL.

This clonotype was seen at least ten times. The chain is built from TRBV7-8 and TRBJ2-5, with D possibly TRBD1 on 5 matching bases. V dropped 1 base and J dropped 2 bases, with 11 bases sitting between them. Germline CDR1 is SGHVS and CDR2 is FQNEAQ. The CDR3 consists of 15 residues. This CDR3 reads CASSLVQGWQETQYF. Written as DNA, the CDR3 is TGTGCCAGCAGCTTAGTGCAGGGTTGGCAAGAGACCCAGTACTTC.

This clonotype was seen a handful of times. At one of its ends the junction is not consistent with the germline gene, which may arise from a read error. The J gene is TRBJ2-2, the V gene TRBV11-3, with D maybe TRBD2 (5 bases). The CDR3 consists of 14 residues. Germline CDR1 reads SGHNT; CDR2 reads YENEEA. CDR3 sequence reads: CASSFESNTGELSF. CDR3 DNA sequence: TGTGCCAGCAGCTTCGAGAGTAACACCGGGGAGTTGTCTTTT.

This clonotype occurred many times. CDR3 residues: CASSILTVNTEAFF. The CDR3 bases are TGTGCCAGCAGTATCCTGACCGTGAACACTGAAGCTTTCTTT. The rearrangement joins TRBV28 to TRBJ1-1; no reliable D call. CDR1 is MDHEN, CDR2 SYDVKM, per germline. V gave up 5 bases and J gave up 0 bases, with 10 bases separating them. The CDR3 has 14 amino acids.

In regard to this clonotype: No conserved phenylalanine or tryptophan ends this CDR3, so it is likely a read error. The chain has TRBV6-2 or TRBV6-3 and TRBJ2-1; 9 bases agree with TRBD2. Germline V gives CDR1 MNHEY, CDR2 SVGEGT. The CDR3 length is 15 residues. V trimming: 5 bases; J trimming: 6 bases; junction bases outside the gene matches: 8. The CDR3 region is CASSISGTSSNEQFL. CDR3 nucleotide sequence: TGTGCCAGCAGTATTTCCGGGACTAGCTCCAATGAGCAGTTCCTC.

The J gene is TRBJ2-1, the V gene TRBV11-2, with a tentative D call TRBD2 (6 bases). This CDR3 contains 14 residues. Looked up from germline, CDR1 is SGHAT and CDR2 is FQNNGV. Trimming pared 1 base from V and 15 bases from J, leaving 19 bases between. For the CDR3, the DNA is TGTGCCAGCAGCTTAGCCGGGAGTCCCAATGAGAGGTTCTTC. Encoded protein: CASSLAGSPNERFF.

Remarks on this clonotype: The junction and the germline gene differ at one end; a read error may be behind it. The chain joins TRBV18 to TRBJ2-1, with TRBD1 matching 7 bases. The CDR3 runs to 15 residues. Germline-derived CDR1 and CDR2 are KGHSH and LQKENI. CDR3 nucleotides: TGTGCCAGCTCACGGGACAGCAGCTCCTACTATGAGCAGTTCTTC. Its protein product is CASSRDSSSYYEQFF.

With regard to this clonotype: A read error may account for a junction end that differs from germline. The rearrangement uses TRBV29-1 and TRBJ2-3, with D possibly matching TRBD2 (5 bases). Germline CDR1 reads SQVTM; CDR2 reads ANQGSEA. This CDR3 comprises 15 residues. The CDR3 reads CSVGFSAARTDTHYF. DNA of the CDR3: TGTAGCGTTGGGTTCTCCGCGGCCCGCACAGATACGCACTATTTT.

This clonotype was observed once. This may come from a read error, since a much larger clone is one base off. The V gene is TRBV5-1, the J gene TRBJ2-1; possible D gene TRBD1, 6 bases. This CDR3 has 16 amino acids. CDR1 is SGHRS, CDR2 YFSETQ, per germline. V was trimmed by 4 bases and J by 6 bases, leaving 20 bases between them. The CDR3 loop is CASSQIRQELGNEQFF. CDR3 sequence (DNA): TGCGCCAGCAGCCAGATTAGACAGGAATTGGGCAATGAGCAGTTCTTC.

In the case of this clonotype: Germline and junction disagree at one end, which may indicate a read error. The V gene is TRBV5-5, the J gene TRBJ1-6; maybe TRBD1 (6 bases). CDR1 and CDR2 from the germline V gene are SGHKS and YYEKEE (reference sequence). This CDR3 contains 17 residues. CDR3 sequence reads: CASSLPDRHRGNSPPHF. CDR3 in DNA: TGTGCCAGCAGCTTGCCGGACAGACATCGAGGGAACTCGCCCCCCCACTTT.

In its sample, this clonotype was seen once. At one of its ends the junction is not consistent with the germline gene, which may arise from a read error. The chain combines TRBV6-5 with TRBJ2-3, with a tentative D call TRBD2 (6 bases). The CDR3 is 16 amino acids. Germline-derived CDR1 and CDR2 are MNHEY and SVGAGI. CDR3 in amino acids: CASRYLRDSRSDTQYF. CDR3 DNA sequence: TGTGCCAGCAGGTACCTTCGGGACTCCCGCTCAGATACGCAATATTTT.

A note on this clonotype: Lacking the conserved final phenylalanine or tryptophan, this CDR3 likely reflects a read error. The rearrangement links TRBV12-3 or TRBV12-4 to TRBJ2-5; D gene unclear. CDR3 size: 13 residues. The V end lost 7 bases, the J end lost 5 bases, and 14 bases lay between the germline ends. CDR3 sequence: CASNHGLGETQYI. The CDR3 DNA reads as TGTGCCAGCAATCACGGGTTGGGGGAGACCCAGTACATC.

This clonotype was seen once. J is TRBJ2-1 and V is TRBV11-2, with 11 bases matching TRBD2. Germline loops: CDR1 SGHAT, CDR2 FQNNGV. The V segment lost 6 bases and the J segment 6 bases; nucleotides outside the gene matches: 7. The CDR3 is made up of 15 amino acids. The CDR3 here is CASSSLAGGVNEQFF. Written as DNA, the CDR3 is TGTGCCAGCAGTTCTCTAGCGGGAGGCGTCAATGAGCAGTTCTTC.

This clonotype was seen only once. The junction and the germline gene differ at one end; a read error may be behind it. CDR3 in DNA: TGTGCCAGCAAGGTGACTGCATACAACGAGCAGTTCTTC. Encoded protein: CASKVTAYNEQFF. The chain recombines TRBV6-2 or TRBV6-3 with TRBJ2-1; no firm D call. CDR3 size: 13 residues. Per germline, CDR1 MNHEY and CDR2 SVGEGT.

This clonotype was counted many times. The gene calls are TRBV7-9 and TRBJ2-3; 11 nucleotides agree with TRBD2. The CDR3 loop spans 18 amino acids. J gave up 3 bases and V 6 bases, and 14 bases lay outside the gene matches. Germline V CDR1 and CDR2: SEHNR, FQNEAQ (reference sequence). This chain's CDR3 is CASRKRIIAGGRTDTQYF. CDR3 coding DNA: TGTGCCAGCAGAAAAAGGATTATAGCGGGAGGGCGGACAGATACGCAGTATTTT.

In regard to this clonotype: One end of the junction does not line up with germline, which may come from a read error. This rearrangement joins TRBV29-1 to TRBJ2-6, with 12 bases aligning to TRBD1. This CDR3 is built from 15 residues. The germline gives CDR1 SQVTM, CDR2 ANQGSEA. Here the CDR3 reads CSTGTGGSGTNVLTF. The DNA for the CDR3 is TGCAGCACAGGGACAGGGGGCTCTGGGACCAACGTCCTGACTTTC.

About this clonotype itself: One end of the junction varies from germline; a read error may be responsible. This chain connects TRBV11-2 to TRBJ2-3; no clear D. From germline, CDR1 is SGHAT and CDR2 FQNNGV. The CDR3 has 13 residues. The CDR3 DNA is TGTGTCAGCAGCTCGACCCGAACAGATACGAAGTATTTT. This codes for CVSSSTRTDTKYF.

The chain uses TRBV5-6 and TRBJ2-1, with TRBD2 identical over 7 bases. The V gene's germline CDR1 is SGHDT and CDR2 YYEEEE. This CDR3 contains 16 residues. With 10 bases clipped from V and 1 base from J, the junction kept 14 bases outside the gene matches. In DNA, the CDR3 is TGTGCCGCCAGCTTGGTTCGCGGGAGATCCTACAATGAGCAGTTCTTC. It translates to CAASLVRGRSYNEQFF.

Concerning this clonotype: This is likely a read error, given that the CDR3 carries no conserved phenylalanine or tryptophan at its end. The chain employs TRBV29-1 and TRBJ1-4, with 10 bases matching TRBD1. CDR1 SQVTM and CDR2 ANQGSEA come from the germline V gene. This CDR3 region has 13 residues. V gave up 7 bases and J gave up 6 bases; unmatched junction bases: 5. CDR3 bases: TGCAGCGCGGGGACAGGGGACGATGAAAAACTGTTTCTT. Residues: CSAGTGDDEKLFL.